The clone carrying this TCR beta chain was seen a handful of times. This entry is derived from a study of blood T cell repertoires in COVID-19. Method: immunoSEQ multiplex PCR; TCRdb's copy keeps in-frame clones and lacks some. The sample records a few hundred thousand clones, about nine tenths being singletons. The specimen was peripheral blood. The clonotype originates from a young man with active or convalescent COVID-19.

For the CDR3, the DNA is TGTGCCAGCAGCGTCGGACTGGCCGAGCAGTACTTC. Protein product: CASSVGLAEQYF. The chain has TRBV12-3 or TRBV12-4 and TRBJ2-7; D is possibly TRBD2 (5 bases). V lost 6 bases, J lost 6 bases, and 12 bases lay in between. The CDR3 runs to 12 residues.